This T cell receptor (beta chain) was recorded in a study of blood T cells in healthy people across ages. The length of the CDR3 is 15 residues. The ends were cut back, 1 base at V and 1 base at J, with 11 bases in the middle. Germline lookup yields CDR1 MGHRA and CDR2 YSYEKL. A J-beta primer mix and a sample-barcoded 5' primer were used in a second PCR of about 6 to 12 cycles. TCRdb itself ran the 5' RACE reads through MiXCR, one entry per CDR3 protein. The sample includes about 1 million distinct CDR3 sequences, 20% to 25% of them seen just once. The same sample was also studied in work on T cells of mothers and their children.

The TCR comes from a girl aged 2-9 years in good health. The sample taken for sequencing was blood. J is TRBJ2-7 and V is TRBV4-1; no clear D gene. CDR3 region: CASSQATFDSYEQYF. The DNA of the CDR3 is TGCGCCAGCAGCCAAGCTACCTTCGATTCCTACGAGCAGTACTTC.